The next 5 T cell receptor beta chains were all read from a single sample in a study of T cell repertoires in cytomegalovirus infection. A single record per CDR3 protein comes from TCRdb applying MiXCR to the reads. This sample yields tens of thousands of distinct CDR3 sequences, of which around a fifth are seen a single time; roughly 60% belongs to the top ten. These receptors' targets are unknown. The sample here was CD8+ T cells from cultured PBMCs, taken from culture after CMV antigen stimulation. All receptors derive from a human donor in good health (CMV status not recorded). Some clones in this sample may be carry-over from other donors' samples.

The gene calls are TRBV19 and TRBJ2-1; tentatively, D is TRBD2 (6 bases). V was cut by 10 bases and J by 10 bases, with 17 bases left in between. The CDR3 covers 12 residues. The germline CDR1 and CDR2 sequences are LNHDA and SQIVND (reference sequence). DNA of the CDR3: TGTGCCATGCGAGTAGGGCGGGGCGAGCAGTTCTTC. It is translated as CAMRVGRGEQFF.

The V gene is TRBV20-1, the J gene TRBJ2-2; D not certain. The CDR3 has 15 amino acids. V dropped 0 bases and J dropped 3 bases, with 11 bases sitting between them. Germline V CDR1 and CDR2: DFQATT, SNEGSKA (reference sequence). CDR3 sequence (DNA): TGCAGTGCTAGAGAGGTATCAGTGGACACCGGGGAGCTGTTTTTT. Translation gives CSAREVSVDTGELFF.

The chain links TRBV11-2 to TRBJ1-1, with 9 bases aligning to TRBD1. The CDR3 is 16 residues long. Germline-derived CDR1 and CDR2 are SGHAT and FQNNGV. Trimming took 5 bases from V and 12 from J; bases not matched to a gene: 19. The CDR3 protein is CASSPRTGETNTDTFF. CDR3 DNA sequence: TGTGCCAGCAGCCCCAGGACAGGGGAGACGAACACTGATACTTTCTTT.

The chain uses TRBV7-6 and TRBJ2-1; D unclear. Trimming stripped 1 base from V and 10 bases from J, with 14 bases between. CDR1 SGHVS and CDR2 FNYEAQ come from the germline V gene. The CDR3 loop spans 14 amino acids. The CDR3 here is CASSLEAEQEEQFF. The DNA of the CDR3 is TGTGCCAGCAGCTTAGAAGCAGAGCAGGAGGAGCAGTTCTTC.

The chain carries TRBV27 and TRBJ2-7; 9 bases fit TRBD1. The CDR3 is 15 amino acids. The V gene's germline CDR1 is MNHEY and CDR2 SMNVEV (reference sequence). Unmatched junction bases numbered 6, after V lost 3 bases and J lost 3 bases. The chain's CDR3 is CASSFGQGTNYEQYF. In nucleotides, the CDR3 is TGTGCCAGCAGTTTCGGACAGGGGACGAACTACGAGCAGTACTTC.